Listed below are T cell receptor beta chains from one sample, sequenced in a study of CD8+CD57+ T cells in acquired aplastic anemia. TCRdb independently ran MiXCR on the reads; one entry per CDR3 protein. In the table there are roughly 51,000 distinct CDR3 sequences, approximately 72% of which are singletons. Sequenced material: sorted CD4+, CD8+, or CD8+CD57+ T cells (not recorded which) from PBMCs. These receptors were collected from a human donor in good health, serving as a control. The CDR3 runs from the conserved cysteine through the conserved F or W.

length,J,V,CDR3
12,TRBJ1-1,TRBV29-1,CSVAGTGDEAFF
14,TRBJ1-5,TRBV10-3,CAISESIGGGSQHF
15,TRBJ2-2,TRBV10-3,CAISITGTNTGELFF
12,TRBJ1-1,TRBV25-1,CASSGMNTEAFF
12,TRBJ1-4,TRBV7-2,CATGQGIEKLFF
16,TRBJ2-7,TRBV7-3,CASSLLGGQGDHEQYF
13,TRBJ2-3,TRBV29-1,CSVVAGAINEQYF
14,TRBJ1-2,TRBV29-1,CSAGGTNRHYGYTF
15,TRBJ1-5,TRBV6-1,CASSGGQGAHQPQHF
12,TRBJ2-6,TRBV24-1,CATSDGDNVLTF
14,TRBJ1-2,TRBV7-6,CASSRDRGNYGYTF
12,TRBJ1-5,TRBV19,CATAGSNQPQHF
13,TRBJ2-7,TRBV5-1,CASSSRGIYEQYF
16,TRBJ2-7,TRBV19,CASSIQEGAAYYERYF
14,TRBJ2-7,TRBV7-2,CASSERTGSYEQYF
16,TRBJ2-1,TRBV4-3,CASSQEWRDAYNEQFF
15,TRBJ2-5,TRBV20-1,CSARAFRTGQETQYF
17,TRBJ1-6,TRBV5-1,CASSLGTAIAYNSPLHF
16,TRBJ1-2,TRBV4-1,CASSQDAPGPGDGYTF
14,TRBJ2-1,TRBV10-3,CAIRPGGGLYEQFF
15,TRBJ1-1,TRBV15,CATSSRRGFSTEAFF
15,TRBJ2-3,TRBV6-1,CASMGTGDGADTQYF
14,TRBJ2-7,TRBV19,CASSRLAGEGEQYF
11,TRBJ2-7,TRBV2,CASSLRREQYF
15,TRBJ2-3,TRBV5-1,CASSLGTPTADTQYF
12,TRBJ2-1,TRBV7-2,CASSPQRGEQFF
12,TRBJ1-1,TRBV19,CASGDGNTEAFF
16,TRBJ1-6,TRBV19,CASSISSSGRGSPLHF
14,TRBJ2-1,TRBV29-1,CSAAIGGSYNEQFF
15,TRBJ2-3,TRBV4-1,CASSQEVASTDTQYF
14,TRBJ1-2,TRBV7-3,CASSLWRADDGYTF
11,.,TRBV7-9,CASSLTGEQFF
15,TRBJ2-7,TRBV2,CASNIGGQSSYEQYF
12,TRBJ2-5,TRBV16,CASSQSAETQYF
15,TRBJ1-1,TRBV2,CASSENRYMNTEAFF
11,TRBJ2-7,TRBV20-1,CSASRGYEQYF
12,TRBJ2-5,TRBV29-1,CSVEYVPLVIFF
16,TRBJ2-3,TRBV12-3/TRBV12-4,CASSGLRGGSTDTQYF
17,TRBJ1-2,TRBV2,CASSDISGTGSHYGYTF
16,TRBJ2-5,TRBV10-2,CAIGTSGREYQETQYF
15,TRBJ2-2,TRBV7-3,CASSYIDGNTGELFF
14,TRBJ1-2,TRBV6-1,CASSTKTGGPGYTF
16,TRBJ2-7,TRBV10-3,CAISEGLAGITYEQYF